The 27 T cell receptor beta chains presented below share a single source sample, sequenced in a study of blood T cell repertoires in COVID-19. Using immunoSEQ multiplex PCR, the repertoire was profiled, and TCRdb retains in-frame clones only, with some absent. The sample contains 90,000 to 150,000 clones, roughly nine tenths of which appear only once. The sample comprised peripheral blood. All receptors derive from an older man with active or convalescent COVID-19.

This sequence joins TRBV2 and TRBJ2-1, with 10 bases identical to TRBD2. Germline CDR1 and CDR2: SNHLY and FYNNEI. CDR3 size: 14 residues. J lost 8 bases, V lost 8 bases, and 9 bases had no gene match. The CDR3 bases are TGTGCCAGCCGGGTCGATAGCGGGAGGTATGAGCAGTTCTTC. This encodes CASRVDSGRYEQFF.

The chain carries TRBV15 and TRBJ2-1; 7 bases align to TRBD1. This CDR3 is 13 amino acids long. Germline loops: CDR1 LNHNV, CDR2 YYDKDF (reference sequence). V was clipped by 4 bases and J by 6 bases; unmatched bases: 3. For the CDR3, the DNA is TGTGCCACCAGCACACAGGGGCCCAATGAGCAGTTCTTC. Its protein product is CATSTQGPNEQFF.

The rearrangement links TRBV11-2 to TRBJ1-3, with 7 nucleotides matching TRBD1. The CDR3 consists of 16 residues. V dropped 1 base and J dropped 3; count of bases not matched to a gene: 6. The germline CDR1 and CDR2 sequences are SGHAT and FQNNGV. This chain's CDR3 is CASSLVTGAIGNTIYF. The CDR3 coding sequence is TGTGCCAGCAGCTTAGTAACAGGGGCAATTGGAAACACCATATATTTT.

Only one count was recorded for this clone. The J gene is TRBJ2-3, the V gene TRBV4-1, with 8 bases matching TRBD2. Germline V gene data show CDR1 as MGHRA and CDR2 as YSYEKL. This CDR3 is 14 amino acids long. The J segment lost 3 bases and the V segment lost 6 bases, leaving 5 bases of the junction unmatched. Here the CDR3 reads CASRERGTTDTQYF. In DNA form, the CDR3 reads TGCGCCAGCAGAGAGCGGGGGACGACAGATACGCAGTATTTT.

CDR3 DNA: TGTGCCAGCAGCCCCCCTGGCGGGAGCTATTTTCATGAGCAGTTCTTC. This translates into CASSPPGGSYFHEQFF. The chain has TRBV9 and TRBJ2-1, with 7 positions matching TRBD2. The V segment lost 4 bases and the J segment 8 bases; nucleotides outside the gene matches: 15. The germline V gene has CDR1 SGDLS and CDR2 YYNGEE. CDR3 length: 16 residues.

J is TRBJ2-1 and V is TRBV27; D possibly corresponds to TRBD1 (7 bases). The CDR3 is made up of 16 amino acids. V lost 5 bases to trimming and J lost 4 bases, with 18 bases between them. Per germline, CDR1 MNHEY and CDR2 SMNVEV (reference sequence). The DNA of the CDR3 is TGTGCCAGCAGTAACGACAGGGCCAGCGGGTACAATGAGCAGTTCTTC. Translation: CASSNDRASGYNEQFF.

CDR3 in DNA: TGTGCCAGCAGCCCGGGACAGGTAGGAGGCGAGCAGTACTTC. Translation: CASSPGQVGGEQYF. The rearrangement links TRBV6-5 to TRBJ2-7, with TRBD1 identical over 8 bases. The CDR3 extends over 14 amino acids. V dropped 6 bases and J dropped 6; count of bases not matched to a gene: 10. CDR1 is MNHEY, CDR2 SVGAGI, per germline.

J is TRBJ1-6 and V is TRBV25-1, with TRBD1 matching over 9 bases. Germline V gene data show CDR1 as MGHDK and CDR2 as SYGVNS. The CDR3 runs 14 residues. J was trimmed by 7 bases and V by 6 bases; bases with no gene match: 4. CDR3 DNA sequence: TGTGCCAGCAGCATTGGGACAGGGAATTCACCCCTCCACTTT. This codes for CASSIGTGNSPLHF.

The rearrangement links TRBV10-3 to TRBJ2-7; 7 bases line up with TRBD1. The CDR3 runs to 15 residues. V dropped 3 bases and J dropped 2; count of bases not matched to a gene: 7. Germline CDR1 and CDR2: ENHRY and SYGVKD. CDR3 bases: TGTGCCATCAGTGACCTGACCGGGACAGCCTACGAGCAGTACTTC. Translation gives CAISDLTGTAYEQYF.

The V gene is TRBV6-5, the J gene TRBJ2-7; D is undetermined. CDR3 length: 14 amino acids. V lost 0 bases and J lost 3, with 9 bases in between. CDR1 MNHEY and CDR2 SVGAGI come from the germline V gene. The DNA of the CDR3 is TGTGCCAGCAGTTACTCACGCAACTTCTACGAGCAGTACTTC. Encoded protein: CASSYSRNFYEQYF.

The V call is TRBV19, the J call TRBJ1-5, with D perhaps TRBD1 (5 bases). The V gene's germline CDR1 is LNHDA and CDR2 SQIVND (reference sequence). Deletions cut 10 bases from V and 4 bases from J, with 20 bases between. There are 15 residues in the CDR3. The CDR3 spells CANPWRDRRNQPQHF. The CDR3 bases are TGTGCCAACCCTTGGCGGGACCGCAGAAATCAGCCCCAGCATTTT.

The chain links TRBV11-2 to TRBJ2-7; 9 positions agree with TRBD1. V shed 5 bases and J 5 bases; nucleotides not matched to a gene: 4. CDR1 is SGHAT and CDR2 is FQNNGV in the germline V gene. The CDR3 totals 13 residues. CDR3 region: CASSRTGENEQYF. CDR3 nucleotide sequence: TGTGCCAGCAGCCGGACAGGGGAAAACGAGCAGTACTTC.

The J gene is TRBJ1-2, the V gene TRBV19, with 10 bases that match TRBD1. This CDR3 comprises 14 residues. The V gene's germline CDR1 is LNHDA and CDR2 SQIVND (reference sequence). V shed 4 bases, J shed 7 bases, and the junction held 6 bases outside the gene matches. CDR3 residues: CASSTGTGVGGYTF. CDR3 nucleotides: TGTGCCAGTAGTACTGGGACAGGGGTCGGTGGCTACACCTTC. The full variable domain, with the rest looked up from reference TRBV19 and TRBJ1-2, is DGGITQSPKYLFRKEGQNVTLSCEQNLNHDAMYWYRQDPGQGLRLIYYSQIVNDFQKGDIAEGYSVSREKKESFPLTVTSAQKNPTAFYLCASSTGTGVGGYTFGSGTRLTVV.

The V and J genes are TRBV3-1 (or the pseudogene TRBV3-2) and TRBJ2-7; TRBD2 aligns across 10 bases. J lost 4 bases, V lost 7 bases, and 10 bases had no gene match. Germline V CDR1 and CDR2: LGHDT, YNNKEL (reference sequence). The CDR3 is 15 amino acids. The CDR3 sequence: CASKPRSSGSYEQYF. The CDR3, as DNA: TGTGCCAGCAAGCCAAGGTCTAGCGGGAGTTACGAGCAGTACTTC.

The gene calls are TRBV9 and TRBJ1-4; perhaps TRBD1 as D (5 bases). This CDR3 contains 13 residues. Germline CDR1 and CDR2: SGDLS and YYNGEE. Trimming removed 2 bases at V and 12 bases at J, with 14 bases between. The CDR3 sequence is CASSVGTGGELFF. The CDR3 DNA reads as TGTGCCAGCAGCGTTGGGACGGGCGGGGAACTGTTTTTT.

V is TRBV2 and J is TRBJ2-7; unclear D gene. From germline, CDR1 is SNHLY and CDR2 FYNNEI. Trimming left V 6 bases short and J 0 bases short, with 15 bases between. The CDR3 totals 15 residues. The DNA of the CDR3 is TGTGCCAGCAGCCCTCCCTCGGCAGGCTCCTACGAGCAGTACTTC. Encoded protein: CASSPPSAGSYEQYF. Filled out from reference TRBV2 and TRBJ2-7, the complete variable domain reads EPEVTQTPSHQVTQMGQEVILRCVPISNHLYFYWYRQILGQKVEFLVSFYNNEISEKSEIFDDQFSVERPDGSNFTLKIRSTKLEDSAMYFCASSPPSAGSYEQYFGPGTRLTVT.

The chain combines TRBV27 with TRBJ1-2; D may be TRBD1 (6 bases). The V and J ends lost 2 bases and 8 bases respectively, with 12 bases between them. The CDR3 extends over 13 amino acids. Germline CDR1 reads MNHEY; CDR2 reads SMNVEV (reference sequence). This chain's CDR3 is CASSLKQGEGYTF. CDR3 coding DNA: TGTGCCAGCAGTTTAAAACAGGGTGAAGGCTACACCTTC.

This chain joins TRBV10-3 and TRBJ2-7, with D tentatively TRBD2 (6 bases). Germline CDR1 reads ENHRY; CDR2 reads SYGVKD. The CDR3 covers 16 residues. V was shortened by 1 base and J by 0 bases, with 13 bases between the two germline ends. The DNA of the CDR3 is TGTGCCATCAGTGAGTTCGGCGGGAAAAACTCCTACGAGCAGTACTTC. It yields the protein CAISEFGGKNSYEQYF.

The chain uses TRBV12-3 or TRBV12-4 and TRBJ2-2; D remains unclear. V lost 4 bases to trimming and J lost 7 bases, with 4 bases between them. The CDR3 consists of 11 residues. The CDR3 region is CASSSFGELFF. DNA of the CDR3: TGTGCCAGCAGTTCATTCGGGGAGCTGTTTTTT.

V gene TRBV25-1 combines with J gene TRBJ2-2, with 13 bases identical to TRBD2. The germline V gene encodes CDR1 MGHDK and CDR2 SYGVNS. V gave up 2 bases and J gave up 4 bases; unmatched junction bases: 7. The length of the CDR3 is 18 residues. CDR3: CASSETSGRALSTGELFF. For the CDR3, the DNA is TGTGCCAGCAGTGAAACTAGCGGGAGGGCATTGTCCACCGGGGAGCTGTTTTTT.

The chain has TRBV6-4 and TRBJ1-1; 9 nucleotides match TRBD1. V shed 6 bases, J shed 3 bases, and the junction held 5 bases outside the gene matches. This CDR3 has 14 residues. Per the germline V gene, CDR1 is MRHNA and CDR2 is SNTAGT. The CDR3 loop reads CASRKQGADTEAFF. The DNA of the CDR3 is TGTGCCAGCAGAAAACAGGGGGCCGACACTGAAGCTTTCTTT.

This clone showed up just a few times. The rearrangement links TRBV18 to TRBJ2-7; 9 positions match TRBD2. CDR1 and CDR2 (germline): KGHSH, LQKENI. With 4 bases clipped from V and 1 base from J, the junction kept 8 bases outside the gene matches. The CDR3 spans 16 residues. CDR3 sequence reads: CASSLTAGGSSYEQYF. The CDR3 nucleotides are TGTGCCAGCTCACTGACAGCGGGAGGCTCTTCCTACGAGCAGTACTTC.

The chain has TRBV7-6 and TRBJ2-2; the match to TRBD2 covers 8 bases. The germline gives CDR1 SGHVS, CDR2 FNYEAQ. V lost 2 bases to trimming and J lost 6 bases; unmatched junction nucleotides: 2. The CDR3 is 14 residues long. The CDR3 loop reads CASSLPGGAGELFF. CDR3 DNA: TGTGCCAGCAGCTTACCGGGAGGGGCCGGGGAGCTGTTTTTT.

The chain joins TRBV13 to TRBJ2-7; D remains unclear. Germline V gene sequence: CDR1 PRHDT, CDR2 FYEKMQ (reference sequence). V was clipped by 6 bases and J by 1 base, with 10 bases between them. This CDR3 has 13 residues. The CDR3 reads CASSPTGSYEQYF. The CDR3, as DNA: TGTGCCAGCAGTCCGACGGGTTCCTACGAGCAGTACTTC.

This chain connects TRBV19 to TRBJ2-5; 13 nucleotides line up with TRBD2. Germline CDR1 and CDR2: LNHDA and SQIVND (reference sequence). The CDR3 runs 17 residues. The J segment lost 4 bases and the V segment lost 6 bases, leaving 11 bases of the junction unmatched. CDR3 sequence: CASSKGLAGYGAETQYF. The CDR3 nucleotides are TGTGCCAGTAGCAAGGGACTAGCGGGATACGGCGCAGAGACCCAGTACTTC.

This chain links TRBV27 with TRBJ2-2; D call uncertain. Germline CDR1 and CDR2: MNHEY and SMNVEV (reference sequence). This CDR3 comprises 14 residues. Deletions cut 0 bases from V and 6 bases from J, with 8 bases between. The CDR3, as DNA: TGTGCCAGCAGTTTATCCGCAGAGGCCGGGGAGCTGTTTTTT. This translates into CASSLSAEAGELFF.

Worth noting for this clone: Other DNA sequences in this sample translate to the same CDR3. The rearrangement uses TRBV7-9 and TRBJ2-2; possibly TRBD2 for D (6 bases). V dropped 0 bases and J dropped 4 bases, with 6 bases sitting between them. Per germline, CDR1 SEHNR and CDR2 FQNEAQ (reference sequence). This CDR3 is 14 amino acids long. The CDR3 loop reads CASSLAGGTGELFF. The CDR3 region has the DNA TGTGCCAGCAGCTTAGCCGGGGGCACCGGGGAGCTGTTTTTT.